The 5 T cell receptor beta chains reported below all come from one sample, sequenced in a study of radiotherapy plus CTLA-4 blockade in lung cancer (dated by TCRdb to between 2017 and 2018). The library was produced with the immunoSEQ multiplex PCR assay. Imported from immuneACCESS, the table was reduced by TCRdb to in-frame sequences with V and J called. These copies leave out some clones; in studies compared against another copy, an unresolved V gene accounts for under half, and the cause of the remainder is not known. Present in this sample are 120,000 or so clones, approximately 84% of which were seen just once. The ten biggest clones cover over 4% of the sample. Sequenced material: peripheral blood, taken from a patient treated with radiotherapy plus ipilimumab. The receptors here all came from a human donor with non-small cell lung cancer who had a partial response to radiotherapy plus ipilimumab.

The chain joins TRBV5-1 to TRBJ2-2; D perhaps matches TRBD1 (6 bases). V gave up 1 base and J gave up 4 bases, with 11 bases separating them. Germline CDR1 and CDR2: SGHRS and YFSETQ. The CDR3 contains 15 residues. CDR3 sequence: CASSLTGQGTGELFF. CDR3 bases: TGCGCCAGCAGCTTGACAGGGCAGGGCACCGGGGAGCTGTTTTTT.

In its sample, this clone was seen once. V and J are TRBV4-2 and TRBJ2-1, with a tentative D call TRBD2 (6 bases). Per the germline V gene, CDR1 is LGHNA and CDR2 is YNFKEQ. V was cut by 0 bases and J by 0 bases, with 12 bases left in between. This CDR3 has 17 residues. In DNA form, the CDR3 reads TGTGCCAGCAGCCAAGATGCAGGACTAAGCTCCTACAATGAGCAGTTCTTC. Amino acid sequence: CASSQDAGLSSYNEQFF.

The J gene is TRBJ2-7, the V gene TRBV6-6; 10 positions agree with TRBD2. There are 15 residues in the CDR3. The V gene's germline CDR1 is MNHNY and CDR2 SVGAGI (reference sequence). The trim removed 7 bases at V and 2 bases at J, leaving 8 bases unmatched. As DNA, the CDR3 is TGTGCCAGCACCGATAGCGGGAGGATTCCCTACGAGCAGTACTTC. It specifies CASTDSGRIPYEQYF.

The chain links TRBV10-3 to TRBJ2-3; 7 positions agree with TRBD1. Trimming cost V 7 bases and J 8 bases; bases outside gene matches: 9. From germline, CDR1 is ENHRY and CDR2 SYGVKD. The CDR3 extends over 13 amino acids. Written as DNA, the CDR3 is TGTGCCATCAAGTCCGGGACAGCAGGTACGCAGTATTTT. It translates to CAIKSGTAGTQYF.

This clone has just a few counts. V and J are TRBV7-9 and TRBJ1-3, with a possible D match to TRBD1 (6 bases). The CDR3 runs 15 residues. In germline, CDR1 is SEHNR, CDR2 FQNEAQ (reference sequence). The V end lost 6 bases, the J end lost 0 bases, and 12 bases lay between the germline ends. CDR3 sequence (DNA): TGTGCCAGCAGTAGAACAGGGTTCTCTGGAAACACCATATATTTT. It yields the protein CASSRTGFSGNTIYF.